The 19 T cell receptor beta chains below all came from one sample that was sequenced in a study of response to subunit inactivated influenza vaccine. TCRdb processed the RT-PCR reads anew with MiXCR; each CDR3 protein has one entry. The data hold fewer than 650,000 distinct CDR3 sequences, with roughly 13% observed a single time. Here the sequenced sample was PBMCs from blood, taken about 40 days after vaccination. Receptors were obtained from a man in his fifties who received an inactivated influenza vaccine.

This clonotype was seen a handful of times. The rearrangement uses TRBV6-5 and TRBJ1-4; D remains unclear. The germline gives CDR1 MNHEY, CDR2 SVGAGI. V was pared by 2 bases and J by 3 bases, with 13 bases between. The CDR3 consists of 16 residues. CDR3 residues: CASSYRSPGSNEKLFF. The CDR3 DNA follows: TGTGCCAGCAGTTACCGTAGTCCGGGCTCTAATGAAAAACTGTTTTTT.

This clonotype has a handful of counts. This chain uses TRBV6-1 with TRBJ2-3, with 9 bases lining up with TRBD2. Germline loops: CDR1 MNHNS, CDR2 SASEGT. V trimming: 5 bases; J trimming: 1 base; junction bases outside the gene matches: 7. The CDR3 contains 16 residues. CDR3 in DNA: TGTGCCAGCAGTCCCGGGCGGACTAGCGGCACAGATACGCAGTATTTT. It specifies CASSPGRTSGTDTQYF.

J is TRBJ1-5 and V is TRBV7-2, with a possible D match to TRBD1 (5 bases). The V gene's germline CDR1 is SGHTA and CDR2 FQGNSA. The CDR3 extends over 14 amino acids. V was cut by 6 bases and J by 7 bases, with 16 bases left in between. DNA for the CDR3: TGTGCCAGCAGTCTCTCGGGGCCTGCCCAGCCCCAGCATTTT. It specifies CASSLSGPAQPQHF.

The chain recombines TRBV28 with TRBJ1-5; maybe TRBD1 (5 bases). The CDR3 is made up of 14 amino acids. Germline lookup yields CDR1 MDHEN and CDR2 SYDVKM. Between the trimmed V and J ends, which lost 0 bases and 7 bases, there was a span of 10 bases. Here the CDR3 reads CASSLWYGDQPQHF. The CDR3 DNA follows: TGTGCCAGCAGTTTATGGTACGGGGACCAGCCCCAGCATTTT.

The CDR3 reads CASSDWGGYEQYF. The DNA of the CDR3 is TGTGCCAGCAGTGATTGGGGCGGTTACGAGCAGTACTTC. This chain connects TRBV6-1 to TRBJ2-7; a possible D gene is TRBD1 (5 bases). Deletions cut 3 bases from V and 4 bases from J, with 10 bases between. CDR3 size: 13 residues. CDR1 and CDR2 (germline): MNHNS, SASEGT.

The J gene is TRBJ2-1, the V gene TRBV4-3, with D tentatively TRBD2 (6 bases). V gave up 1 base and J gave up 4 bases, with 23 bases separating them. There are 19 residues in the CDR3. In germline, CDR1 is LGHNA, CDR2 YSLEER. The CDR3 bases are TGCGCCAGCAGCCAAGGCTTTTTTCTAGCGTCCGAGAATTACAATGAGCAGTTCTTC. Its translation is CASSQGFFLASENYNEQFF.

This clonotype has more than one count but fewer than ten. The rearrangement links TRBV5-6 to TRBJ1-2, with D unresolved. The CDR3 covers 14 residues. Germline CDR1 and CDR2: SGHDT and YYEEEE. Trimming cost V 0 bases and J 7 bases, with 13 bases left between them. The CDR3 bases are TGTGCCAGCAGCTTGGGGGCGTCGACTGGTGGCTACACCTTC. Its protein is CASSLGASTGGYTF.

The rearrangement joins TRBV7-2 to TRBJ2-7, with no clear D. V was trimmed by 1 base and J by 3 bases, leaving 10 bases between them. CDR3 length: 14 residues. Looked up from germline, CDR1 is SGHTA and CDR2 is FQGNSA. The CDR3 sequence: CASSLVFSGYEQYF. The CDR3 nucleotides read TGTGCCAGCAGCTTAGTATTCTCGGGCTACGAGCAGTACTTC.

This clonotype was seen repeatedly, ten times or more. The chain combines TRBV5-6 with TRBJ2-1; TRBD2 matches 12 bases. Germline CDR1 is SGHDT and CDR2 is YYEEEE. V dropped 4 bases and J dropped 6; count of bases not matched to a gene: 8. The CDR3 has 16 amino acids. CDR3 sequence reads: CASSAPGLAGTNEQFF. The CDR3 bases are TGTGCCAGCAGCGCTCCGGGACTAGCGGGTACCAATGAGCAGTTCTTC.

The chain has TRBV7-3 and TRBJ2-2; 7 bases align to TRBD2. The CDR3 is made up of 17 amino acids. Germline V gives CDR1 SGHTA, CDR2 FQGTGA. Trimming at V came to 5 bases and at J to 0 bases, leaving 9 bases not matched to a gene. DNA of the CDR3: TGTGCCAGCAGCCTGACGCGGGAGCAAGCGAACACCGGGGAGCTGTTTTTT. This translates into CASSLTREQANTGELFF. The entire variable domain, with the rest obtained from reference TRBV7-3 and TRBJ2-2, is as follows: GAGVSQTPSNKVTEKGKYVELRCDPISGHTALYWYRQSLGQGPEFLIYFQGTGAADDSGLPNDRFFAVRPEGSVSTLKIQRTERGDSAVYLCASSLTREQANTGELFFGEGSRLTVL.

This chain joins TRBV29-1 and TRBJ2-1; 8 bases match TRBD1. Per germline, CDR1 SQVTM and CDR2 ANQGSEA. The CDR3 loop spans 12 amino acids. The CDR3 reads CTMDRAYNEQFF. The CDR3, as DNA: TGCACCATGGACAGGGCCTACAATGAGCAGTTCTTC.

This clonotype turned up a few times. V and J are TRBV5-1 and TRBJ2-7; D might be TRBD1 (5 bases). V was pared by 4 bases and J by 2 bases, with 13 bases between. Per the germline V gene, CDR1 is SGHRS and CDR2 is YFSETQ. There are 14 residues in the CDR3. The CDR3 spells CASSPGHSTYEQYF. CDR3 DNA sequence: TGCGCCAGCAGCCCAGGACATTCCACCTACGAGCAGTACTTC.

This clonotype has just a few counts. The chain couples TRBV12-3 or TRBV12-4 to TRBJ2-5, with D unclear. The V end was cut by 3 bases, the J end by 2 bases, with 13 bases between. The CDR3 has 15 amino acids. CDR3 protein: CASSLVFIGQETQYF. In DNA, the CDR3 is TGTGCCAGCAGTTTGGTCTTTATAGGGCAAGAGACCCAGTACTTC.

The CDR3, as DNA: TGTGCCAGCAGTTTAACTAGCGGGAGCACCGGGGAGCTGTTTTTT. It yields the protein CASSLTSGSTGELFF. The chain links TRBV12-3 or TRBV12-4 to TRBJ2-2, with 11 bases fitting TRBD2. This CDR3 has 15 amino acids. V was clipped by 2 bases and J by 4 bases; unmatched bases: 0.

This clonotype was counted a few times. The chain combines TRBV10-3 with TRBJ1-1; maybe TRBD1 (5 bases). V was cut by 6 bases and J by 3 bases, with 20 bases left in between. CDR1 is ENHRY and CDR2 is SYGVKD in the germline V gene. The CDR3 has 16 residues. The CDR3 bases are TGTGCCATCAGCCGCTCCCGGGACCTCAGGGACACTGAAGCTTTCTTT. Translating it yields CAISRSRDLRDTEAFF.

This clonotype has more than one count but fewer than ten. The chain links TRBV7-6 to TRBJ1-3; D might be TRBD1 (5 bases). The germline V and J ends were trimmed by 1 base and 2 bases, with 15 bases remaining between them. The CDR3 totals 17 residues. Germline V gives CDR1 SGHVS, CDR2 FNYEAQ. Here the CDR3 DNA reads TGTGCCAGCAGCTTAGAGACGACAGCTAGCCCTGGAAACACCATATATTTT. Protein product: CASSLETTASPGNTIYF.

This clonotype appeared a few times. This sequence joins TRBV24-1 and TRBJ1-1; perhaps TRBD1 as D (5 bases). CDR3 length equals 13 residues. Germline loops: CDR1 KGHDR, CDR2 SFDVKD. Trimming took off 3 bases at V and 7 bases at J, with 11 bases between the two ends. CDR3 nucleotide sequence: TGTGCCACCAGTGATATCCAGGGTAGTGAAGCTTTCTTT. Translated: CATSDIQGSEAFF.

This clonotype was recorded once. The chain uses TRBV5-1 and TRBJ2-5; TRBD2 aligns across 7 bases. Trimming cost V 1 base and J 4 bases; bases outside gene matches: 7. Germline values: CDR1 SGHRS, CDR2 YFSETQ. This CDR3 has 15 amino acids. In DNA, the CDR3 is TGCGCCAGCAGCTTGATGGGGCGGGGGAGAGAGACCCAGTACTTC. It translates to CASSLMGRGRETQYF.

This clonotype came up many times. The chain joins TRBV5-1 to TRBJ2-7; 7 bases are a match to TRBD1. From germline, CDR1 is SGHRS and CDR2 YFSETQ. This CDR3 has 14 amino acids. V trimming: 6 bases; J trimming: 2 bases; junction bases outside the gene matches: 8. DNA for the CDR3: TGCGCCAGCACCCCGGCTACAGGGGCCTACGAGCAGTACTTC. Amino acid sequence: CASTPATGAYEQYF.